Reported below is one T cell receptor beta chain. Repertoires were generated with immunoSEQ multiplex PCR, while TCRdb's copy carries only in-frame clones and drops some. The table shows some 170,000 clones, with approximately 90% occurring only once. The sample comes from a study of cytotoxic CD8 clonotypes in ibrutinib-treated CLL. V lost 5 bases, J lost 8 bases, and 10 bases lay in between. This CDR3 is built from 11 residues. Germline V lookup: CDR1 SGHRS, CDR2 YFSETQ. The V call is TRBV5-1, the J call TRBJ1-1; the D gene is possibly TRBD1 (5 bases). This TCR derives from a human donor with chronic lymphocytic leukemia. The sample here was PBMCs, taken at disease progression, from a patient treated with ibrutinib. CDR3 nucleotide sequence: TGCGCCAGCAGAAGTCAGGGCGAAGCTTTCTTT. Its protein is CASRSQGEAFF.